This T cell receptor beta chain is drawn from a study of blood T cell repertoires in COVID-19. V lost 2 bases, J lost 7 bases, and 9 bases stayed unmatched. Germline V gives CDR1 MDHEN, CDR2 SYDVKM. The CDR3 has 16 residues. The assay was immunoSEQ multiplex PCR, and TCRdb's table has in-frame clones only and misses some. Of fewer than 500,000 clones in the sample, around 90% were seen once. Recovered status applied to Cohort 3 donors who had two consecutive negative PCRs. It also applied to those with clearance or with symptom resolution. The source material was PBMCs or T cells enriched from blood (not recorded which). This clonotype originated in a woman between 18 and 29 years old who had recovered from COVID-19. The genes are TRBV28 and TRBJ1-3; 9 nucleotides agree with TRBD1. The CDR3 loop is CASSLLPGQGHNTIYF. Here the CDR3 DNA reads TGTGCCAGCAGTTTACTACCGGGACAGGGTCACAACACCATATATTTT.